A selection of T cell receptor beta chains follows, all from one sample in a study of blood T cell repertoires in COVID-19. Method: immunoSEQ multiplex PCR; TCRdb's copy keeps in-frame clones and lacks some. The data hold roughly 200,000 clones, with roughly 86% observed a single time. The sequenced sample consisted of PBMCs or T cells enriched from blood (not recorded which). The receptors originated from a woman between 25 and 40 years old with acute COVID-19. Both conserved end residues are part of each CDR3. D genes are given only for firm matches. Clone size is not always given. Where it is, it says once, few, many or a class for expanded clones.

>-|-|TRBJ2-1|TRBV29-1
TGCAGCGTTGACGGCCTAGAAGGCAATGAGCAGTTCTTC
CSVDGLEGNEQFF
>-|once|TRBJ1-6|TRBV7-8
TGTGCCAGCAGCTTAGATGGCACATTCTCACCCCTCCACTTT
CASSLDGTFSPLHF
>-|-|TRBJ1-2|TRBV5-6
TGTGCCAGCAGCTTGGCGGGTGACGGCTACACCTTC
CASSLAGDGYTF
>-|-|TRBJ2-1|TRBV3-1/TRBV3-2
TGTGCCAGCAGCCATGCCCGGGACACCTTGTTCTTC
CASSHARDTLFF
>-|-|TRBJ2-7|TRBV27
TGTGCCAGCAGCTCCCGTACACCCTACGAGCAGTACTTC
CASSSRTPYEQYF
>-|once|TRBJ2-5|TRBV28
TGTGCCAGCAGTTTTTTGGGACATCTTTACGAGACCCAGTACTTC
CASSFLGHLYETQYF
>-|-|TRBJ2-5|TRBV7-2
TGTGCCAGCAGCTTATATTCGGGGTTTGGGGAAGAGACCCAGTACTTC
CASSLYSGFGEETQYF
>TRBD2|-|TRBJ2-5|TRBV7-2
TGTGCCAGCAGCTCTCCGACTAGCGGAGAGGGAGAGACCCAGTACTTC
CASSSPTSGEGETQYF
>-|-|TRBJ1-6|TRBV7-2
TGTGCCAGCAGTGGGGAGAGCTCCTATAATTCACCCCTCCACTTT
CASSGESSYNSPLHF
>TRBD2|once|TRBJ2-1|TRBV11-2
TGTGCCAGCAGCTCGGGGGGGGATGAGCAGTTCTTC
CASSSGGDEQFF
>TRBD1|-|TRBJ2-7|TRBV7-9
TGTGCCAGCAGCCCCCAGACAGGGAGCGAGCAGTACTTC
CASSPQTGSEQYF
>TRBD1|once|TRBJ1-4|TRBV10-3
TGTGCCATCAGTGGACAGGGGGTTACAACTAATGAAAAACTGTTTTTT
CAISGQGVTTNEKLFF
>TRBD1|-|TRBJ1-4|TRBV28
TGTGCCAGCCGGAATCCCGGGACAGTTGAAAAACTGTTTTTT
CASRNPGTVEKLFF
>-|-|TRBJ1-5|TRBV27
TGTGCCAGCAGCCTTACAGGTTCGCCCCAGCATTTT
CASSLTGSPQHF
>-|-|TRBJ2-7|TRBV5-6
TGTGCCAGCAGCCCTCCTTGGGGGCGTAGTATGTACGAGCAGTACTTC
CASSPPWGRSMYEQYF
>TRBD1|-|TRBJ2-1|TRBV27
TGTGCCAGCCGGACAGGGGGCAGAAATGAGCAGTTCTTC
CASRTGGRNEQFF
>TRBD1|-|TRBJ2-2|TRBV30
TGTGCCTCAAATCGGGACAGCAACACCGGGGAGCTGTTTTTT
CASNRDSNTGELFF
>-|-|TRBJ1-6|TRBV4-1
TGCGCCAGCAGTGGCAGGACAGATAATTCACCCCTCCACTTT
CASSGRTDNSPLHF
>-|-|TRBJ1-1|TRBV9
TGTGCCAGCAGCGGTGGACAGTACACTGAAGCTTTCTTT
CASSGGQYTEAFF
>-|-|TRBJ1-6|TRBV12-5
TGTGCTAGTGGCCCGGGGGATTCACCCCTCCACTTT
CASGPGDSPLHF
>TRBD2|-|TRBJ2-1|TRBV7-9
TGTGCCAGCAGCTTGAGCGGGGCCGACTCCTACAATGAGCAGTTCTTC
CASSLSGADSYNEQFF
>TRBD1|-|TRBJ1-2|TRBV7-2
TGTGCCAGCAGCTTCGACAGGGGGCTGGACTATGGCTACACCTTC
CASSFDRGLDYGYTF
>TRBD1|once|TRBJ1-2|TRBV28
TGTGCCAGCAGTAAACTCCGGGACAGGAGCCGTTATGGCTACACCTTC
CASSKLRDRSRYGYTF
>TRBD1|once|TRBJ1-2|TRBV5-4
TGTGCCAGCAGCTTAGACAGGGGTGGCCTCTATGGCTACACCTTC
CASSLDRGGLYGYTF
>-|-|TRBJ1-3|TRBV5-4
TGTGCCAGCAGCCCAAATCCATCTGGAAACACCATATATTTT
CASSPNPSGNTIYF
>-|-|TRBJ2-6|TRBV4-2
TGTGCCAGCAGCCAAGCGGAGGTATCTGGGGCCAACGTCCTGACTTTC
CASSQAEVSGANVLTF
>-|-|TRBJ1-1|TRBV5-1
TGCGCCAGCAGCTTGGCGGGGGGGCAGAACACTGAAGCTTTCTTT
CASSLAGGQNTEAFF
>TRBD1|-|TRBJ1-5|TRBV5-8
TGTGCCAGCAGCTTCGAGGTGGGACAGGGAGTGAGTCAGCCCCAGCATTTT
CASSFEVGQGVSQPQHF
>TRBD1|-|TRBJ1-2|TRBV7-2
TGTGCCAGCAGCCTAATCGGGACAGGGGCCATCCACAGCTACACCTTC
CASSLIGTGAIHSYTF
>TRBD1|-|TRBJ2-3|TRBV10-1
TGCGCCAGCAGTGAGGATTTGGGACAGGGGGTCGCAGATACGCAGTATTTT
CASSEDLGQGVADTQYF
>-|-|TRBJ2-5|TRBV7-7
TGTGCCAGCAGCTTAGGACAGCTCCAAGAGACCCAGTACTTC
CASSLGQLQETQYF
>TRBD1|-|TRBJ2-3|TRBV5-1
TGCGCCAGCACCTCCCTGGACAGGTTCTTTGGAGATACGCAGTATTTT
CASTSLDRFFGDTQYF
>-|-|TRBJ1-5|TRBV27
TGTGCCAGCAGATCTGGGTGGGGCGCGTATCAGCCCCAGCATTTT
CASRSGWGAYQPQHF
>-|-|TRBJ2-5|TRBV12-3/TRBV12-4
TGTGCCAGCAGTTTAGGTCCTAGGGAGACCCAGTACTTC
CASSLGPRETQYF
>-|-|TRBJ2-2|TRBV19
TGTGCCAGTAAGGCGGAGGGAAGGGCCGGGGAGCTGTTTTTT
CASKAEGRAGELFF
>TRBD1|-|TRBJ1-6|TRBV19
TGTGCCAGCAGGACAGGGACACGCAGATCACCCCTCCACTTT
CASRTGTRRSPLHF
>TRBD2|-|TRBJ2-7|TRBV10-2
TGCGCCAGCAGGGAAATAGCGGGAACCCACGAGCAGTACTTC
CASREIAGTHEQYF
>TRBD1|few|TRBJ2-7|TRBV23-1
TGCGCCAGCACCCAGGGGGACAGGGTGTGTGAGCAGTACTTC
CASTQGDRVCEQYF
>-|-|TRBJ1-6|TRBV7-9
TGTGTTGTAGAGGTTCGGGATAATTCACCCCTCCACTTT
CVVEVRDNSPLHF
>TRBD1|-|TRBJ1-1|TRBV5-4
TGTGCCAGCAGACCGGACAGGGGGAACACTGAAGCTTTCTTT
CASRPDRGNTEAFF
>-|-|TRBJ2-1|TRBV7-2
TGTGCCAGCAGCTTATATTGGGGCCGGGGGAATGAGCAGTTCTTC
CASSLYWGRGNEQFF
>-|-|TRBJ1-1|TRBV7-9
TGTGCCAGCGGGGTCCCGGGAGGGACTGAAGCTTTCTTT
CASGVPGGTEAFF
>-|-|TRBJ1-6|TRBV4-1
TGCGCCAGCAGCCAAGGGGCAGGGCAGTCACCCCTCCACTTT
CASSQGAGQSPLHF
>-|-|TRBJ2-3|TRBV11-2
TGTGCCAGCAGCTTAGACAGGGCCGATACGCAGTATTTT
CASSLDRADTQYF
>-|-|TRBJ1-4|TRBV4-3
TGCGCCAGCAGCCAAGATACACTTAGGACACGAGGGGGAAATAATGAAAAACTGTTTTTT
CASSQDTLRTRGGNNEKLFF
>-|-|TRBJ2-5|TRBV10-2
TGCGCCAGCAGCATCCCCACACCGGAGACCCAGTACTTC
CASSIPTPETQYF
>-|once|TRBJ2-7|TRBV28
TGTGCCAGCAGCCTCAACTCTAGACCCTACGAGCAGTACTTC
CASSLNSRPYEQYF
>TRBD1|-|TRBJ1-1|TRBV9
TGTGCCAGCGGACAGGGGCCGGGGAACACTGAAGCTTTCTTT
CASGQGPGNTEAFF
>-|-|TRBJ1-2|TRBV19
TGTGCCAGTTATCAGGGGCGCGATGGCTACACCTTC
CASYQGRDGYTF
>-|-|TRBJ2-1|TRBV7-8
TGTGCCAGCAGCCACCCCCACAGGGTTCCCTACAATGAGCAGTTCTTC
CASSHPHRVPYNEQFF
>TRBD2|-|TRBJ2-2|TRBV19
TGTGCCAGTACCACACTAGCGGGGGATTTAAAGAACACCGGGGAGCTGTTTTTT
CASTTLAGDLKNTGELFF
>-|few|TRBJ2-7|TRBV19
TGTGCCAGTAAAGCAGACAGCTCCTACGAGCAGTACTTC
CASKADSSYEQYF
>TRBD2|-|TRBJ2-1|TRBV7-3
TGTGCCAGCAGCTTAACAAACGGCGGGGGTTCCTACAATGAGCAGTTCTTC
CASSLTNGGGSYNEQFF
>-|-|TRBJ1-2|TRBV5-1
TGCGCCAGCAGCTTGGATGGTGGTCCAGCTAACTATGGCTACACCTTC
CASSLDGGPANYGYTF
>-|-|TRBJ2-3|TRBV6-2/TRBV6-3
TGTGCCAGCAGTTCACCAGGGCAGGTCGCAGATACGCAGTATTTT
CASSSPGQVADTQYF
>-|few|TRBJ1-4|TRBV28
TGTGCCAGCAGTCGCACAGGGTACGGGTACGAAAAACTGTTTTTT
CASSRTGYGYEKLFF
>TRBD2|-|TRBJ2-3|TRBV11-2
TGTGCCAGCAGCTTCCCTAGCGGGGGGAGCACAGATACGCAGTATTTT
CASSFPSGGSTDTQYF
>TRBD1|-|TRBJ2-2|TRBV19
TGTGCCAGTAGTACCGGACAGGGAGGGAACACCGGGGAGCTGTTTTTT
CASSTGQGGNTGELFF
>-|-|TRBJ2-7|TRBV6-5
TGTGCCAGCATAGGGGAGGCAGGGGGCTACGAGCAGTACTTC
CASIGEAGGYEQYF
>TRBD2|-|TRBJ2-1|TRBV27
TGTGCCAGCAGTTACGCGGGACTAGCGGGGGTCTATGAGCAGTTCTTC
CASSYAGLAGVYEQFF